Below are 27 T cell receptor beta chains sequenced from a single sample in a study of patients and donors after allogeneic stem cell transplantation. TCRdb ran MiXCR on the RT-PCR reads and lists one entry per CDR3 protein. This sample has 920,000 or so distinct CDR3 sequences; 15% to 20% occur once, and the top ten carry around 5.5%. Sequenced input: blood, either unsorted or a sorted T cell fraction (not recorded which). The receptors come from a human donor who was either an allogeneic HSCT recipient or a stem cell or donor lymphocyte infusion donor (not recorded which). It is not recorded whose cells these are; they may come from a transplant donor.

This clonotype was seen a handful of times. The V gene is TRBV29-1, the J gene TRBJ1-1; D unresolved. CDR1 and CDR2 from the germline V gene are SQVTM and ANQGSEA. Trimming shortened V by 3 bases and J by 11 bases, and 16 bases separated the two germline ends. There are 12 residues in the CDR3. The CDR3 spells CSVDGIPDLAFF. In DNA form, the CDR3 reads TGCAGCGTTGATGGGATACCCGATTTGGCTTTCTTT.

This clonotype was counted a few times. This chain joins TRBV27 and TRBJ1-2, with 8 bases that match TRBD1. This CDR3 region has 13 residues. Germline values: CDR1 MNHEY, CDR2 SMNVEV (reference sequence). Trimming took 5 bases from V and 8 from J; bases not matched to a gene: 7. CDR3: CASSGQGTGGYTF. The DNA for the CDR3 is TGTGCCAGCAGTGGACAGGGTACGGGGGGCTACACCTTC.

This clonotype was seen a few times. The CDR3 DNA sequence: TGTGCCAGCATCCTAGATGCTAATGAAAAACTGTTTTTT. This codes for CASILDANEKLFF. The genes are TRBV2 and TRBJ1-4; D gene uncertain. The CDR3 spans 13 residues. Per germline, CDR1 SNHLY and CDR2 FYNNEI. V lost 7 bases to trimming and J lost 3 bases, with 9 bases between them. The variable domain in full, completed from reference TRBV2 and TRBJ1-4, reads EPEVTQTPSHQVTQMGQEVILRCVPISNHLYFYWYRQILGQKVEFLVSFYNNEISEKSEIFDDQFSVERPDGSNFTLKIRSTKLEDSAMYFCASILDANEKLFFGSGTQLSVL.

This clonotype has more than one count but fewer than ten. V usage is TRBV25-1 and J usage is TRBJ2-5; 8 nucleotides match TRBD1. This CDR3 contains 18 residues. V was clipped by 1 base and J by 2 bases; unmatched bases: 12. Germline assignment: CDR1 MGHDK and CDR2 SYGVNS. The CDR3 sequence: CASSESETGEFWQETQYF. The CDR3 nucleotides read TGTGCCAGCAGTGAATCCGAGACAGGGGAATTTTGGCAAGAGACCCAGTACTTC.

The V and J genes are TRBV21-1 and TRBJ2-7. TRBV21-1 is a pseudogene. This CDR3 spans 15 amino acids. CDR3 sequence: CASSKEINSSYEQYF. CDR3 bases: TGTGCCAGCAGCAAAGAAATTAACAGCTCCTACGAGCAGTACTTC.

The rearrangement joins TRBV5-4 to TRBJ2-6, with D possibly being TRBD1 or TRBD2 (5 bases each). The ends were cut back, 2 bases at V and 1 base at J, with 16 bases in the middle. There are 18 residues in the CDR3. The V gene's germline CDR1 is SGHNT and CDR2 YYREEE (reference sequence). The CDR3 loop reads CASSFRDPSVSGANVLTF. For the CDR3, the DNA is TGTGCCAGCAGCTTTAGGGACCCTTCTGTTTCTGGGGCCAACGTCCTGACTTTC. Full variable domain (rest looked up from reference TRBV5-4 and TRBJ2-6): ETGVTQSPTHLIKTRGQQVTLRCSSQSGHNTVSWYQQALGQGPQFIFQYYREEENGRGNFPPRFSGLQFPNYSSELNVNALELDDSALYLCASSFRDPSVSGANVLTFGAGSRLTVL.

The table lists this clonotype with a few counts. The chain combines TRBV25-1 with TRBJ2-1, with 9 positions matching TRBD2. The CDR3 covers 16 residues. Losses at the gene ends were 5 bases for V and 2 bases for J; bases not matched to a gene: 7. The germline gives CDR1 MGHDK, CDR2 SYGVNS. The CDR3 region is CASSRWAGGAYNEQFF. In DNA form, the CDR3 reads TGTGCCAGCAGTAGATGGGCGGGAGGGGCCTACAATGAGCAGTTCTTC.

The V and J genes are TRBV11-2 and TRBJ1-1, with D unclear. Germline CDR1 SGHAT, CDR2 FQNNGV. The CDR3 contains 14 residues. V was clipped by 3 bases and J by 1 base, with 9 bases between them. Here the CDR3 reads CASSFAAENTEAFF. CDR3 DNA: TGTGCCAGCAGCTTCGCGGCGGAGAACACTGAAGCTTTCTTT.

This chain links TRBV9 with TRBJ2-1; TRBD1 matches 12 bases. The ends lost 2 bases at V and 6 bases at J; junction bases unmatched: 3. Germline CDR1 is SGDLS and CDR2 is YYNGEE. The CDR3 covers 15 residues. The CDR3 loop is CASSVGQGAVNEQFF. Here the CDR3 DNA reads TGTGCCAGCAGCGTGGGACAGGGGGCCGTCAATGAGCAGTTCTTC.

The rearrangement links TRBV13 to TRBJ1-6; D is undetermined. CDR3 size: 16 residues. The germline gives CDR1 PRHDT, CDR2 FYEKMQ (reference sequence). Trimming took 3 bases from V and 7 from J, leaving 16 bases between them. The CDR3 coding sequence is TGTGCCAGCAGCTTCCAATTACGACTGACGAATTCACCCCTCCACTTT. Translation gives CASSFQLRLTNSPLHF.

The chain combines TRBV15 with TRBJ1-1; D is uncertain. Germline CDR1 and CDR2: LNHNV and YYDKDF (reference sequence). The CDR3 loop spans 14 amino acids. V lost 3 bases, J lost 0 bases, and 8 bases lay in between. The CDR3 loop is CATSRTALNTEAFF. The CDR3 bases are TGTGCCACCAGCAGGACGGCTTTGAACACTGAAGCTTTCTTT.

The rearrangement links TRBV30 to TRBJ1-2; TRBD1 might be the D (5 bases). Germline values: CDR1 GTSNPN, CDR2 SVGIG (reference sequence). CDR3 length equals 11 residues. Deletions cut 2 bases from V and 7 bases from J, with 8 bases between. The CDR3 DNA follows: TGTGCCTGGAGTACCGGGACTGGCTACACCTTC. It yields the protein CAWSTGTGYTF. The full variable domain, in which reference TRBV30 and TRBJ1-2 provide the parts outside the CDR3, is SQTIHQWPATLVQPVGSPLSLECTVEGTSNPNLYWYRQAAGRGLQLLFYSVGIGQISSEVPQNLSASRPQDRQFILSSKKLLLSDSGFYLCAWSTGTGYTFGSGTRLTVV.

This clonotype was counted only a few times. V and J are TRBV27 and TRBJ1-6; D not resolved. CDR1 and CDR2 from the germline V gene are MNHEY and SMNVEV (reference sequence). Trimming shortened V by 5 bases and J by 6 bases, and 11 bases separated the two germline ends. The CDR3 loop spans 14 amino acids. CDR3 nucleotide sequence: TGTGCCAGCAGTATGGGTCTAGCTAATTCACCCCTCCACTTT. This encodes CASSMGLANSPLHF.

This clonotype was recorded a few times. This sequence joins TRBV2 and TRBJ2-3; 8 bases align to TRBD1. From germline, CDR1 is SNHLY and CDR2 FYNNEI. The CDR3 spans 15 residues. V gave up 6 bases and J gave up 2 bases; unmatched junction bases: 7. The CDR3 DNA sequence: TGTGCCAGCAGCGACAGGACAGGGTTCACAGATACGCAGTATTTT. The encoded protein is CASSDRTGFTDTQYF.

The rearrangement uses TRBV3-1 and TRBJ2-1, with TRBD2 matching 9 bases. After removal of 4 bases from V and 7 bases from J, the junction contained 11 bases not matched to a gene. Germline V gene sequence: CDR1 LGHDT, CDR2 YNNKEL (reference sequence). The CDR3 has 16 residues. CDR3 DNA: TGTGCCAGCAGCCCCGGTGGTAGCGGGAGATCGAATGAGCAGTTCTTC. Amino acids: CASSPGGSGRSNEQFF.

This clonotype was picked up a small number of times. The CDR3 is CAWSGQRDSYNEQFF. DNA of the CDR3: TGTGCCTGGAGTGGTCAGCGGGACTCCTACAATGAGCAGTTCTTC. The V call is TRBV30, the J call TRBJ2-1; TRBD2 matches 7 bases. This CDR3 is built from 15 residues. Germline V gene sequence: CDR1 GTSNPN, CDR2 SVGIG (reference sequence). J was trimmed by 0 bases and V by 1 base; bases with no gene match: 3.

In its sample, this clonotype was seen many times. The V call is TRBV29-1, the J call TRBJ2-1; D call uncertain. The CDR3 is 10 residues long. The germline gives CDR1 SQVTM, CDR2 ANQGSEA. Deletions cut 8 bases from V and 7 bases from J, with 9 bases between. CDR3 loop: CSTTRNEQFF. The CDR3 DNA reads TGCAGCACTACAAGGAATGAGCAGTTCTTC.

This clonotype was found a few times. V usage is TRBV7-8 and J usage is TRBJ1-5; the D is unclear. Per germline, CDR1 SGHVS and CDR2 FQNEAQ. The V gene lost 3 bases and the J gene lost 5 bases, with 14 bases spanning the gap. The CDR3 contains 15 residues. The CDR3 loop is CASSFKLDRDQPQHF. DNA for the CDR3: TGTGCCAGCAGCTTCAAGTTGGACCGCGATCAGCCCCAGCATTTT.

This clonotype was seen more than once but under ten times. The CDR3 sequence: CASASDDNEQFF. The CDR3 DNA reads as TGTGCCAGTGCTAGCGACGACAATGAGCAGTTCTTC. The chain joins TRBV12-3 or TRBV12-4 to TRBJ2-1; a weak D match, TRBD2 (6 bases). V was shortened by 9 bases and J by 5 bases, with 11 bases between the two germline ends. This CDR3 has 12 residues.

This clonotype was recorded a few times. The rearrangement uses TRBV30 and TRBJ2-3; D uncertain. Germline CDR1 is GTSNPN and CDR2 is SVGIG (reference sequence). CDR3 length: 11 residues. V lost 5 bases to trimming and J lost 5 bases, with 8 bases between them. CDR3 sequence (DNA): TGTGCCTGGGAGGTGGGAGATACGCAGTATTTT. It specifies CAWEVGDTQYF.

This chain joins TRBV12-3 or TRBV12-4 and TRBJ1-4, with D unclear. Deletions cut 4 bases from V and 7 bases from J, with 13 bases between. CDR3 length equals 14 residues. This CDR3 is CASSWISGSEKLFF. As DNA, the CDR3 is TGTGCCAGCAGTTGGATTTCGGGGAGTGAAAAACTGTTTTTT.

The sample holds a few counts of this clonotype. The chain combines TRBV20-1 with TRBJ2-7, with D possibly TRBD1 on 6 matching bases. The CDR3 runs to 13 residues. Germline V gene data show CDR1 as DFQATT and CDR2 as SNEGSKA (reference sequence). V was cut by 4 bases and J by 3 bases, with 13 bases left in between. DNA of the CDR3: TGCAGTGCTACACGGGACATGGTCTACGAGCAGTACTTC. Amino acid sequence: CSATRDMVYEQYF.

There are many counts of this clonotype. The chain couples TRBV15 to TRBJ1-4; D gene unclear. The germline CDR1 and CDR2 sequences are LNHNV and YYDKDF (reference sequence). V lost 8 bases and J lost 8, with 21 bases in between. The CDR3 contains 15 residues. As DNA, the CDR3 is TGTGCCACCTATCCCCTTTTCGAACAGTTCGAAAAACTGTTTTTT. Its translation is CATYPLFEQFEKLFF.

V gene TRBV30 combines with J gene TRBJ1-5; D ambiguous. CDR1 is GTSNPN and CDR2 is SVGIG in the germline V gene (reference sequence). The CDR3 has 13 amino acids. Trimming removed 2 bases at V and 1 base at J, with 6 bases between. The CDR3 sequence is CAWSTASNQPQHF. The CDR3 DNA is TGTGCCTGGAGTACTGCAAGCAATCAGCCCCAGCATTTT. Together with reference TRBV30 and TRBJ1-5, the CDR3 gives the full variable domain: SQTIHQWPATLVQPVGSPLSLECTVEGTSNPNLYWYRQAAGRGLQLLFYSVGIGQISSEVPQNLSASRPQDRQFILSSKKLLLSDSGFYLCAWSTASNQPQHFGDGTRLSIL.

This chain joins TRBV6-2 or TRBV6-3 and TRBJ2-1; 11 bases match TRBD2. The CDR3 is made up of 17 amino acids. J gave up 4 bases and V 2 bases, and 7 bases lay outside the gene matches. Germline lookup yields CDR1 MNHEY and CDR2 SVGEGT. In DNA, the CDR3 is TGTGCCAGCAGTTACCTCAATCTAGCGGGGGGATACAATGAGCAGTTCTTC. Translated: CASSYLNLAGGYNEQFF.

This clonotype appeared a few times. V usage is TRBV7-9 and J usage is TRBJ1-4; 8 bases match TRBD1. The CDR3 is 15 amino acids. CDR1 is SEHNR and CDR2 is FQNEAQ in the germline V gene (reference sequence). J was trimmed by 7 bases and V by 5 bases; bases with no gene match: 9. The CDR3 region has the DNA TGTGCCAGCAGCGGCCGGGACAGGCTTGTTGAAAAACTGTTTTTT. Translating gives CASSGRDRLVEKLFF.

This clonotype has a count of ten or more. The chain carries TRBV5-1 and TRBJ1-5; D is perhaps TRBD1 (6 bases). This CDR3 contains 16 residues. V lost 2 bases and J 0 bases, leaving 12 bases between the germline ends. Germline CDR1 and CDR2: SGHRS and YFSETQ. The CDR3 loop is CASSLGQPYSNQPQHF. Written as DNA, the CDR3 is TGCGCCAGCAGCTTAGGACAGCCTTATAGCAATCAGCCCCAGCATTTT.